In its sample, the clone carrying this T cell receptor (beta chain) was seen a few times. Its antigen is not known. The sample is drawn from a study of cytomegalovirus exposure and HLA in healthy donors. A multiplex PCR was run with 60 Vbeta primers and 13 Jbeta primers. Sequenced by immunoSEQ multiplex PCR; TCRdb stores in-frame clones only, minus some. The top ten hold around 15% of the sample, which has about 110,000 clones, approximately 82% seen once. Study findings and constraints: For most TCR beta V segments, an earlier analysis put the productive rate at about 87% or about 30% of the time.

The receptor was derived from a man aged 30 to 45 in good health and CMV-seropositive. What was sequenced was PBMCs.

This chain's CDR3 is CASSFGGIDEKLFF. CDR3 in DNA: TGTGCCAGCAGCTTCGGGGGAATAGACGAAAAACTGTTTTTT. The rearrangement uses TRBV5-5 and TRBJ1-4; possible D gene TRBD1, 5 bases. Trimming pared 2 bases from V and 8 bases from J, leaving 13 bases between. The CDR3 extends over 14 amino acids. In germline, CDR1 is SGHKS, CDR2 YYEKEE (reference sequence).